The T cell receptor (beta chain) described here comes from a study of CD8 T cells in ankylosing spondylitis. Trimming pared 2 bases from V and 6 bases from J, leaving 14 bases between. The germline V gene has CDR1 DFQATT and CDR2 SNEGSKA (reference sequence). The CDR3 runs 15 residues. It was by quantitative 5'-RACE with molecular barcodes that TCR beta libraries were made. TCRdb reprocessed the 5' RACE reads with MiXCR, giving one entry per CDR3 protein. Of fewer than 500,000 distinct CDR3 sequences listed, roughly 27% are singletons. This clonotype was seen more than once but under ten times. Its antigen is undetermined. General study points: There were earlier reports of some motif variants in reactive arthritis synovial fluid and blood. What appeared characteristic of ankylosing spondylitis blood was a TCR beta motif of 7 or 8 highly homologous variants.

This chain links TRBV20-1 with TRBJ1-6; D might be TRBD1 (5 bases). This receptor was obtained from a male donor with ankylosing spondylitis. The sequenced material came from blood, either unsorted or a sorted T cell fraction (not recorded which). CDR3 DNA sequence: TGCAGTGCTAGACGGACTAGGGGTTTTAATTCACCCCTCCACTTT. It encodes CSARRTRGFNSPLHF.